This entry concerns a single TCR beta chain. These data come from a study of shared T cell receptors in the human thymus. The repertoire was sequenced with immunoSEQ multiplex PCR; TCRdb's copy has only in-frame clones and lacks some. The sample contains hundreds of thousands of clones, around 78% of which appear only once. The same data also went into a second study, on human thymus T cells. From that report: The thymus was resected at corrective cardiac surgery. It looked as if thymic and blood repertoires used V and J genes in a biased way. Highly overlapping thymic repertoires among unrelated individuals were reported in related research.

The sequence came from a boy under two years old with a congenital heart defect. The sequencing sample was made of thymocytes.

The CDR3 DNA sequence: TGTGCCAGCAGCTTAGCACTCGGCAGGGTGGGAAACACCATATATTTT. Residues: CASSLALGRVGNTIYF. V and J are TRBV7-9 and TRBJ1-3; maybe TRBD1 (5 bases). The CDR3 has 16 amino acids. Germline V gene sequence: CDR1 SEHNR, CDR2 FQNEAQ (reference sequence). V lost 0 bases to trimming and J lost 4 bases, with 13 bases between them.